This TCR beta chain originates from a study of CD8 T cells in Susac syndrome. Sequencing of TCR beta drew on CD8+ and CD4+ T cells from blood. Included as multiple sclerosis controls were treatment-naive patients who had stable or active relapsing-remitting disease. TEMRA cells were FACS-enriched, and CD8+ and CD4+ T cells were isolated negatively. This CDR3 contains 14 residues. Deletions cut 3 bases from V and 6 bases from J, with 17 bases between. Per the germline V gene, CDR1 is DFQATT and CDR2 is SNEGSKA (reference sequence). An amount of RNA that ranged from roughly 0.45 to 1 ug was reverse transcribed with random hexamers. Across 54 Vbeta and 13 Jbeta, immunoSEQ multiplex PCR amplified TCR beta CDR3. MiXCR was run by TCRdb on the immunoSEQ multiplex PCR reads, yielding one entry per CDR3 protein. The data show roughly 200,000 distinct CDR3 sequences, 95% seen once.

The clonotype originates from a human donor with multiple sclerosis. The sequencing input was CD4+ T cells from PBMCs. V is TRBV20-1 and J is TRBJ1-2, with a weak D call TRBD1 (6 bases). CDR3 DNA: TGCAGTGCTAGCTCTCTTCAGGGGCAAGATGGCTACACCTTC. It is translated as CSASSLQGQDGYTF.